This TCR beta chain was recorded in a study of human T cells and chemical hapten exposure. Whole-study results and caveats: Patch test score was positively correlated with the counts of TCRs that had expanded at PT1. Expanded TCRs showed more large CDR3 clusters than pre-sensitization or healthy control sets.

V was pared by 1 base and J by 8 bases, with 8 bases of the junction left unmatched. Germline CDR1 SEHNR, CDR2 FQNEAQ (reference sequence). The CDR3 runs 15 residues. The time point was: patch test 1, 2 weeks after DPC sensitization. Treatment noted: therapeutic diphenylcyclopropenone sensitization with weekly scalp DPC. Total RNA was isolated from whole blood that had not been fractionated. TCRdb reanalysed the RACE reads using MiXCR and keeps one entry per CDR3 protein. Of 75,000 to 100,000 distinct CDR3 sequences listed, approximately 10% are singletons. Comments on this clonotype: Its antigen is unidentified.

The chain recombines TRBV7-9 with TRBJ1-5; 7 positions match TRBD1. Sequencing used whole blood, obtained in connection with sensitization to the hapten diphenylcyclopropenone (DPC). The source of this sequence is a woman aged 55-70 years with alopecia areata. Some clones in this sample may be carry-over from other donors' samples. CDR3 region: CASSLGRTGAEPQHF. The CDR3 DNA reads as TGTGCCAGCAGCTTAGGCCGGACAGGTGCTGAGCCCCAGCATTTT.